A selection of T cell receptor beta chains follows, all from one sample in a study of cytomegalovirus exposure and HLA in healthy donors. Only in-frame clones appear in the TCRdb table, and some are missing; sequencing was by immunoSEQ multiplex PCR. The sample yields about 140,000 clones, approximately 80% seen once. Sequenced input: PBMCs. All receptors come from a woman aged 50 to 60 in good health and CMV-seronegative. CDR3s include the opening cysteine and the closing phenylalanine or tryptophan. The D gene is left open where the match is weak. Expanded clones get a size class; other rows say once, few or many, or leave the size out.

size: -; D: TRBD1; V: TRBV6-6; J: TRBJ2-1; CDR3: CASSSRDRGRDEQFF; DNA: TGTGCCAGCAGTTCTCGGGACAGGGGAAGGGATGAGCAGTTCTTC
size: -; D: -; V: TRBV7-9; J: TRBJ1-1; CDR3: CASSPTTDTEAFF; DNA: TGTGCCAGCAGCCCAACCACAGACACTGAAGCTTTCTTT
size: -; D: -; V: TRBV14; J: TRBJ2-1; CDR3: CASSPLGSGSSYNEQFF; DNA: TGTGCCAGCAGCCCCCTCGGTTCGGGGAGCTCCTACAATGAGCAGTTCTTC
size: -; D: -; V: TRBV5-1; J: TRBJ2-2; CDR3: CASSLPDSTGELFF; DNA: TGCGCCAGCAGCCTACCCGACAGCACCGGGGAGCTGTTTTTT
size: -; D: -; V: TRBV5-4; J: TRBJ1-6; CDR3: CASSLRGSPLHF; DNA: TGTGCCAGCAGCTTACGGGGTTCACCCCTCCACTTT
size: -; D: -; V: TRBV1; J: TRBJ2-1; CDR3: CTSSQVPGGPGEGNEQFF; DNA: TGCACCAGCAGCCAAGTCCCCGGAGGGCCCGGCGAGGGCAATGAGCAGTTCTTC
size: few; D: -; V: TRBV28; J: TRBJ1-2; CDR3: CASSLGWGVYTF; DNA: TGTGCCAGCAGTTTAGGTTGGGGGGTCTACACCTTC
size: -; D: TRBD1; V: TRBV2; J: TRBJ2-7; CDR3: CASSGQGKWHEQYF; DNA: TGTGCCAGCAGCGGACAGGGTAAATGGCACGAGCAGTACTTC
size: -; D: TRBD1; V: TRBV18; J: TRBJ2-2; CDR3: CASSPLQGADTGELFF; DNA: TGTGCCAGCTCACCGCTACAGGGGGCCGATACCGGGGAGCTGTTTTTT
size: -; D: TRBD1; V: TRBV7-3; J: TRBJ2-2; CDR3: CASSQTTGVGGELFF; DNA: TGTGCCAGCAGCCAAACGACAGGGGTGGGCGGGGAGCTGTTTTTT
size: -; D: -; V: TRBV7-8; J: TRBJ2-7; CDR3: CASSSRVTYEQYF; DNA: TGTGCCAGCAGCTCCAGGGTTACTTACGAGCAGTACTTC
size: -; D: TRBD2; V: TRBV7-9; J: TRBJ2-3; CDR3: CASSLVSSGGTDTQYF; DNA: TGTGCCAGCAGCTTAGTCTCTAGCGGGGGCACAGATACGCAGTATTTT
size: -; D: -; V: TRBV10-3; J: TRBJ1-1; CDR3: CAIRTVNSMNTEAFF; DNA: TGTGCCATCAGGACAGTAAACTCCATGAACACTGAAGCTTTCTTT
size: -; D: TRBD2; V: TRBV5-1; J: TRBJ2-7; CDR3: CASSVLAGGSSYEQYF; DNA: TGCGCCAGCAGCGTACTAGCGGGGGGATCATCCTACGAGCAGTACTTC
size: -; D: TRBD1; V: TRBV5-1; J: TRBJ1-1; CDR3: CASSSQTGTTEAFF; DNA: TGCGCCAGCAGCTCCCAGACAGGGACCACTGAAGCTTTCTTT
size: -; D: TRBD1; V: TRBV7-2; J: TRBJ1-5; CDR3: CASSRQGGNQPQHF; DNA: TGTGCCAGCAGCCGACAGGGGGGTAATCAGCCCCAGCATTTT
size: -; D: TRBD1; V: TRBV11-1; J: TRBJ2-1; CDR3: CASSLNGQGVDDEQFF; DNA: TGTGCCAGCAGCCTCAATGGACAGGGTGTGGACGATGAGCAGTTCTTC
size: -; D: -; V: TRBV4-1; J: TRBJ1-2; CDR3: CASSQDLRRRWYGYTF; DNA: TGCGCCAGCAGCCAAGATCTCCGAAGGAGATGGTATGGCTACACCTTC
size: -; D: TRBD2; V: TRBV28; J: TRBJ2-2; CDR3: CASSLSASGGVGGGELFF; DNA: TGTGCCAGCAGTTTATCCGCCAGCGGGGGGGTCGGAGGCGGGGAGCTGTTTTTT
size: -; D: -; V: TRBV28; J: TRBJ1-1; CDR3: CASQGDNILEAFF; DNA: TGTGCCAGCCAAGGGGACAATATTCTTGAAGCTTTCTTT
size: -; D: -; V: TRBV7-9; J: TRBJ1-4; CDR3: CASSLEGGAEKLFF; DNA: TGTGCCAGCAGCTTAGAAGGAGGGGCTGAAAAACTGTTTTTT
size: -; D: TRBD1; V: TRBV6-4; J: TRBJ1-1; CDR3: CASSESPGGTEAFF; DNA: TGTGCCAGCAGTGAAAGCCCAGGGGGAACTGAAGCTTTCTTT
size: many; D: -; V: TRBV2; J: TRBJ1-5; CDR3: CASRAGPAGQPQHF; DNA: TGTGCCAGCAGAGCTGGACCCGCGGGGCAGCCCCAGCATTTT
size: -; D: TRBD1; V: TRBV6-5; J: TRBJ2-7; CDR3: CASSYSGTGTGEQYF; DNA: TGTGCCAGCAGTTACTCGGGGACAGGGACGGGGGAGCAGTACTTC
size: -; D: -; V: TRBV15; J: TRBJ1-1; CDR3: CATSRETLNTEAFF; DNA: TGTGCCACCAGCAGAGAGACACTGAACACTGAAGCTTTCTTT
size: -; D: TRBD1; V: TRBV5-3; J: TRBJ1-4; CDR3: CARSSGTGVNEKLFF; DNA: TGTGCCAGAAGTTCCGGGACAGGCGTTAATGAAAAACTGTTTTTT
size: -; D: -; V: TRBV5-1; J: TRBJ2-1; CDR3: CASSLVGPKSKEQFF; DNA: TGCGCCAGCAGCTTGGTTGGGCCAAAATCAAAGGAGCAGTTCTTC
size: -; D: -; V: TRBV5-4; J: TRBJ1-2; CDR3: CASSLLVEVVGYTF; DNA: TGTGCCAGCAGCTTGCTTGTTGAGGTGGTAGGCTACACCTTC
size: few; D: TRBD1; V: TRBV29-1; J: TRBJ1-2; CDR3: CSVEPTGAYGYTF; DNA: TGCAGCGTTGAACCAACAGGGGCCTATGGCTACACCTTC
size: -; D: -; V: TRBV4-2; J: TRBJ2-3; CDR3: CASSQGGRAGADTQYF; DNA: TGTGCCAGCAGCCAAGGAGGAAGAGCGGGTGCAGATACGCAGTATTTT
size: -; D: TRBD2; V: TRBV2; J: TRBJ2-3; CDR3: CASRVSGATWDTDTQYF; DNA: TGTGCCAGCAGGGTTAGCGGGGCCACTTGGGACACAGATACGCAGTATTTT
size: -; D: -; V: TRBV10-3; J: TRBJ2-5; CDR3: CAISESGVPALDQETQYF; DNA: TGTGCCATCAGTGAGTCGGGAGTGCCCGCGTTGGACCAAGAGACCCAGTACTTC
size: -; D: -; V: TRBV2; J: TRBJ2-7; CDR3: CASRASWSYEQYF; DNA: TGTGCCAGCAGGGCTAGCTGGTCCTACGAGCAGTACTTC
size: once; D: TRBD2; V: TRBV5-1; J: TRBJ2-7; CDR3: CASSPALAGVNSYEQYF; DNA: TGCGCCAGCAGCCCCGCGCTAGCGGGGGTAAACTCCTACGAGCAGTACTTC
size: -; D: TRBD2; V: TRBV5-1; J: TRBJ2-7; CDR3: CASSFRGGTYEQYF; DNA: TGCGCCAGCAGCTTCCGGGGGGGGACCTACGAGCAGTACTTC
size: -; D: -; V: TRBV29-1; J: TRBJ2-1; CDR3: CSVGEREQFF; DNA: TGCAGCGTTGGCGAGCGGGAGCAGTTCTTC
size: -; D: TRBD2; V: TRBV5-6; J: TRBJ2-7; CDR3: CASSLKPGGSYEQYF; DNA: TGTGCCAGCAGCTTGAAGCCCGGGGGGTCCTACGAGCAGTACTTC
size: once; D: TRBD1; V: TRBV18; J: TRBJ2-2; CDR3: CASSQRTGADTGELFF; DNA: TGTGCCAGCTCACAAAGGACAGGGGCGGACACCGGGGAGCTGTTTTTT
size: once; D: -; V: TRBV18; J: TRBJ2-2; CDR3: CASSPLNRPIEGGELFF; DNA: TGTGCCAGCTCACCGTTAAACAGACCGATTGAGGGCGGGGAGCTGTTTTTT
size: -; D: TRBD1; V: TRBV18; J: TRBJ1-1; CDR3: CASSPPGTGVEAFF; DNA: TGTGCCAGCTCACCACCCGGGACAGGGGTTGAAGCTTTCTTT
size: once; D: -; V: TRBV6-1; J: TRBJ1-4; CDR3: CASSENRGATEKLFF; DNA: TGTGCCAGCAGTGAAAATCGGGGGGCGACTGAAAAACTGTTTTTT
size: -; D: TRBD1; V: TRBV4-3; J: TRBJ2-4; CDR3: CASSQEDSGLKGARNIQYF; DNA: TGCGCCAGCAGCCAAGAGGACAGTGGGTTAAAGGGGGCGAGAAACATTCAGTACTTC
size: -; D: TRBD1; V: TRBV4-1; J: TRBJ1-3; CDR3: CASSQGDRGRNTIYF; DNA: TGCGCCAGCAGCCAAGGTGACAGGGGCCGAAACACCATATATTTT
size: few; D: -; V: TRBV10-3; J: TRBJ2-2; CDR3: CAISEGRDTGELFF; DNA: TGTGCCATCAGTGAGGGCCGGGACACCGGGGAGCTGTTTTTT
size: few; D: TRBD2; V: TRBV5-1; J: TRBJ2-7; CDR3: CASSLDGTRDSYEQYF; DNA: TGCGCCAGCAGCTTGGATGGGACTAGGGACTCCTACGAGCAGTACTTC
size: few; D: -; V: TRBV5-1; J: TRBJ2-5; CDR3: CASSSRGAQETQYF; DNA: TGCGCCAGCAGCTCCCGAGGTGCTCAAGAGACCCAGTACTTC
size: -; D: TRBD2; V: TRBV19; J: TRBJ2-2; CDR3: CASSSSGGPSGELFF; DNA: TGTGCCAGTAGTAGTAGCGGGGGCCCTAGCGGGGAGCTGTTTTTT
size: -; D: TRBD1; V: TRBV29-1; J: TRBJ1-2; CDR3: CSVVTGGGGGYTF; DNA: TGCAGCGTTGTTACAGGGGGCGGGGGTGGCTACACCTTC
size: few; D: -; V: TRBV5-5; J: TRBJ1-1; CDR3: CASSPPGDNDEAFF; DNA: TGTGCCAGCAGCCCACCTGGGGACAACGATGAAGCTTTCTTT
size: -; D: -; V: TRBV11-3; J: TRBJ2-2; CDR3: CASSLVGSTGELFF; DNA: TGTGCCAGCAGCTTAGTGGGGAGCACCGGGGAGCTGTTTTTT
size: -; D: -; V: TRBV19; J: TRBJ2-7; CDR3: CASSGRQSPYEQYF; DNA: TGTGCCAGTAGCGGCAGACAGTCCCCCTACGAGCAGTACTTC
size: -; D: -; V: TRBV6-6; J: TRBJ2-7; CDR3: CASSSQGYEQYF; DNA: TGTGCCAGCAGCTCGCAGGGCTACGAGCAGTACTTC